The rows below give T cell receptor beta chains drawn from one sample of a study of blood T cell repertoires in COVID-19. This table comes from immunoSEQ multiplex PCR, and its TCRdb copy is limited to in-frame clones, with some not included. The sample has about 160,000 clones; around 83% are singletons. Sequencing used peripheral blood. All receptors come from a man over 45 with active or convalescent COVID-19. The CDR3 runs from the conserved cysteine through the conserved F or W. The D gene is left open where the match is weak. Size is omitted from some rows. Given values are once, few, many or a class for expanded clones.

V,D,size,J,CDR3,DNA
TRBV19,TRBD2,NA,TRBJ2-1,CASSTRRTSGRNEQFF,TGTGCCAGTAGTACTCGTAGGACTAGCGGGAGGAATGAGCAGTTCTTC
TRBV27,NA,NA,TRBJ2-2,CASRDRFLNTGELFF,TGTGCCAGCAGAGACAGATTTCTCAACACCGGGGAGCTGTTTTTT
TRBV27,NA,NA,TRBJ2-5,CASSPRSGREETQYF,TGTGCCAGCAGTCCCAGGTCAGGTCGAGAAGAGACCCAGTACTTC
TRBV5-1,TRBD1,NA,TRBJ1-1,CASSLDRTEAFF,TGCGCCAGCAGCCTGGACAGGACTGAAGCTTTCTTT
TRBV18,TRBD1,NA,TRBJ2-4,CASSLRDRVEGNIQYF,TGTGCCAGCTCACTCCGGGACAGGGTTGAGGGAAACATTCAGTACTTC
TRBV4-1,TRBD1,few,TRBJ2-7,CASSTIIGDREHEQYF,TGCGCCAGCAGCACTATTATAGGGGACAGGGAACACGAGCAGTACTTC
TRBV18,NA,once,TRBJ2-7,CASSRENGPSYEQYF,TGTGCCAGCTCTCGGGAGAACGGCCCTTCCTACGAGCAGTACTTC
TRBV7-6,TRBD1,NA,TRBJ1-2,CASSSGTGGGYGYTF,TGTGCCAGCAGCTCCGGGACAGGGGGTGGCTATGGCTACACCTTC
TRBV6-5,TRBD1,NA,TRBJ1-4,CASSYSGTENEKLFF,TGTGCCAGCAGTTACTCGGGGACAGAAAATGAAAAACTGTTTTTT
TRBV19,TRBD1,NA,TRBJ2-4,CASRNPGQGAKNIQYF,TGTGCCAGTAGAAACCCGGGACAGGGAGCCAAAAACATTCAGTACTTC
TRBV18,NA,NA,TRBJ1-1,CASSPPGSEAFF,TGTGCCAGCTCACCCCCGGGGTCTGAAGCTTTCTTT
TRBV5-1,NA,NA,TRBJ2-3,CASSRQRGGTDTQYF,TGCGCCAGCAGCCGACAAAGGGGCGGCACAGATACGCAGTATTTT
TRBV6-1,TRBD1,NA,TRBJ2-7,CASSEVYRGREQYF,TGTGCCAGCAGTGAAGTTTACAGGGGTCGCGAGCAGTACTTC
TRBV3-1/TRBV3-2,NA,NA,TRBJ1-3,CASSQSLPRHSGNTIYF,TGTGCCAGCAGCCAATCCCTCCCGAGGCACTCTGGAAACACCATATATTTT
TRBV19,NA,NA,TRBJ2-5,CASSVQGQETQYF,TGTGCCAGTAGTGTCCAGGGTCAAGAGACCCAGTACTTC
TRBV18,TRBD1,NA,TRBJ1-4,CASSPRGPEEKLFF,TGTGCCAGCTCACCTAGGGGGCCTGAGGAAAAACTGTTTTTT
TRBV9,NA,NA,TRBJ2-3,CASSVRGTGSTSTDTQYF,TGTGCCAGCAGCGTCCGAGGAACAGGTTCTACTAGCACAGATACGCAGTATTTT
TRBV2,NA,once,TRBJ1-5,CASEEGGYNQPQHF,TGTGCCTCCGAGGAAGGGGGTTACAATCAGCCCCAGCATTTT
TRBV5-1,TRBD2,NA,TRBJ2-3,CASSLDGRGTDTQYF,TGCGCCAGCAGCTTGGACGGGAGGGGCACAGATACGCAGTATTTT
TRBV18,TRBD2,NA,TRBJ2-5,CASSPPGAGGETQYF,TGTGCCAGCTCACCACCAGGAGCGGGAGGAGAGACCCAGTACTTC
TRBV29-1,TRBD2,NA,TRBJ2-3,CSVSPSGSLGTDTQYF,TGCAGCGTTTCACCGAGCGGGAGTCTTGGCACAGATACGCAGTATTTT
TRBV12-3/TRBV12-4,NA,few,TRBJ2-7,CASSFRVREQYF,TGTGCCAGCAGTTTCAGGGTTAGGGAGCAGTACTTC
TRBV4-1,NA,NA,TRBJ2-2,CASSQDPGTGELFF,TGCGCCAGCAGCCAAGATCCGGGCACCGGGGAGCTGTTTTTT
TRBV6-5,NA,NA,TRBJ1-1,CASQGYTEAFF,TGTGCCAGCCAGGGGTACACTGAAGCTTTCTTT
TRBV14,TRBD2,few,TRBJ2-1,CASSRTGGLAGRSSYNEQFF,TGTGCCAGCAGCCGAACAGGGGGACTAGCGGGGAGGAGCTCCTACAATGAGCAGTTCTTC
TRBV18,TRBD1,NA,TRBJ1-1,CASSTNRGGTEAFF,TGTGCCAGCTCAACAAACAGGGGAGGCACTGAAGCTTTCTTT